These T cell receptor beta chains were read from a single sample in a study of CD8+ T cells in alopecia areata. Profiling relied on immunoSEQ multiplex PCR, and the TCRdb table lists in-frame clones only, not all of them. The table lists around 110,000 clones, roughly 84% of them singletons. This material consisted of CD8+ T cells sorted from blood, taken at week 24, from a patient treated with tofacitinib. These receptors came from a human donor with alopecia areata. The CDR3 runs from the conserved cysteine through the conserved F or W. Fields, in order: V gene, clone size, J gene, D gene, CDR3 protein, CDR3 DNA. The D gene is left open where the match is weak. Where a row states a size, it is once, few, many or the class of an expanded clone; other rows omit it.

TRBV7-9,once,TRBJ2-5,TRBD2,CASSSSTSGLGTQYF,TGTGCCAGCAGCTCTTCCACTAGCGGACTGGGGACCCAGTACTTC
TRBV7-2,.,TRBJ1-5,.,CASSSSAGGNQPQHF,TGTGCCAGCAGCTCCTCGGCTGGCGGCAATCAGCCCCAGCATTTT
TRBV7-9,.,TRBJ2-7,TRBD1,CASSPRTGGAYEQYF,TGTGCCAGCAGCCCCAGGACAGGGGGGGCCTACGAGCAGTACTTC
TRBV5-6,.,TRBJ2-7,.,CASSLAERAYEQYF,TGTGCCAGCAGCTTGGCCGAAAGGGCCTACGAGCAGTACTTC
TRBV4-1,.,TRBJ2-7,.,CASSQPPRGREQYF,TGCGCCAGCAGCCAACCTCCCCGTGGTAGAGAGCAGTACTTC
TRBV13,.,TRBJ2-7,.,CASSHGRVSYEQYF,TGTGCCAGCAGCCACGGAAGGGTGTCCTACGAGCAGTACTTC
TRBV9,.,TRBJ2-5,.,CASSVDGGVETQYF,TGTGCCAGCAGCGTAGACGGGGGCGTAGAGACCCAGTACTTC
TRBV4-1,.,TRBJ2-5,.,CASSPRLARSEETQYF,TGCGCCAGCAGCCCCCGTTTAGCAAGGAGCGAAGAGACCCAGTACTTC
TRBV4-3,once,TRBJ2-7,.,CASSLGGTTSSYEQYF,TGCGCCAGCAGCCTAGGGGGGACAACCAGCTCCTACGAGCAGTACTTC
TRBV21-1,.,TRBJ2-1,.,CASSKVGGHYNEQFF,TGTGCCAGCAGCAAAGTGGGGGGACACTACAATGAGCAGTTCTTC
TRBV23-1,.,TRBJ2-5,.,CASRSPETQYF,TGCGCCAGCAGAAGCCCAGAGACCCAGTACTTC
TRBV9,.,TRBJ1-4,.,CASSPGTINEKLFF,TGTGCCAGCAGCCCAGGGACCATTAATGAAAAACTGTTTTTT
TRBV4-1,.,TRBJ2-1,.,CASSSHRDREQFF,TGCGCCAGCAGCTCCCACAGGGATCGTGAGCAGTTCTTC
TRBV27,.,TRBJ1-1,.,CASSFGGGSTEAFF,TGTGCCAGCAGTTTCGGGGGCGGGAGCACTGAAGCTTTCTTT
TRBV9,.,TRBJ2-7,TRBD1,CASSLYRGPGEQYF,TGTGCCAGCAGCTTATATAGGGGGCCGGGCGAGCAGTACTTC
TRBV6-5,.,TRBJ2-5,.,CASSEGPETQYF,TGTGCCAGCAGTGAGGGCCCTGAGACCCAGTACTTC
TRBV7-9,.,TRBJ2-3,.,CASSWGAGMRTDTQYF,TGTGCCAGCAGCTGGGGGGCAGGGATGAGAACAGATACGCAGTATTTT
TRBV5-1,.,TRBJ2-4,.,CASSQDGNIQYF,TGCGCCAGCAGCCAAGACGGGAACATTCAGTACTTC
TRBV14,.,TRBJ2-7,.,CASSQESPEQYF,TGTGCCAGCAGCCAAGAAAGTCCCGAGCAGTACTTC
TRBV7-2,.,TRBJ2-1,.,CASSLGLAGEQFF,TGTGCCAGCAGCTTAGGTCTAGCTGGGGAGCAGTTCTTC
TRBV5-6,.,TRBJ2-7,.,CASSDGHSSYEQYF,TGTGCCAGCAGCGATGGACACAGCTCCTACGAGCAGTACTTC
TRBV4-1,.,TRBJ2-7,TRBD1,CASSQGTGDYEQYF,TGCGCCAGCAGCCAGGGGACAGGGGATTACGAGCAGTACTTC
TRBV18,.,TRBJ2-7,.,CASSPPGSADTRSYEQYF,TGTGCCAGCTCACCACCGGGGTCAGCGGACACCCGCTCCTACGAGCAGTACTTC
TRBV6-5,few,TRBJ2-7,.,CASSTLGGSYEQYF,TGTGCCAGCAGCACACTTGGGGGATCCTACGAGCAGTACTTC
TRBV7-9,.,TRBJ2-7,.,CASSDGEQYF,TGTGCCAGCAGTGATGGCGAGCAGTACTTC
TRBV2,.,TRBJ2-7,.,CASSEAGVLNSYEQYF,TGTGCCAGCAGTGAAGCGGGGGTCTTGAACTCCTACGAGCAGTACTTC
TRBV10-2,.,TRBJ1-2,.,CASSDGGAGYTF,TGCGCCAGCAGTGACGGGGGGGCGGGCTACACCTTC
TRBV5-1,few,TRBJ2-3,.,CASRLLGGVPITDTQYF,TGCGCCAGCAGGTTGCTGGGTGGGGTACCTATCACAGATACGCAGTATTTT
TRBV4-3,.,TRBJ1-5,.,CASSQDLNSNQPQHF,TGCGCCAGCAGCCAAGATCTAAATAGCAATCAGCCCCAGCATTTT
TRBV29-1,.,TRBJ1-1,.,CSVELPGMNTEAFF,TGCAGCGTTGAACTACCGGGTATGAACACTGAAGCTTTCTTT
TRBV11-2,.,TRBJ2-1,TRBD2,CASSPLSGGSHNEQFF,TGTGCCAGCAGCCCCCTGAGCGGGGGGTCCCACAATGAGCAGTTCTTC
TRBV29-1,.,TRBJ1-1,.,CSLHLGAEAFF,TGCAGCCTCCACCTAGGGGCTGAAGCTTTCTTT
TRBV14,.,TRBJ1-2,.,CASSQAGTGHYGYTF,TGTGCCAGCAGCCAAGCTGGAACAGGGCACTATGGCTACACCTTC
TRBV14,.,TRBJ2-3,TRBD2,CASSQDRGGATDTQYF,TGTGCCAGCAGCCAAGATCGCGGGGGGGCCACAGATACGCAGTATTTT
TRBV7-2,.,TRBJ2-3,TRBD2,CASSPLAGGPGTQYF,TGTGCCAGCAGCCCCTTAGCGGGGGGACCCGGTACGCAGTATTTT
TRBV4-1,.,TRBJ2-7,.,CASSHRSGTYEQYF,TGCGCCAGCAGCCACCGTTCAGGTACCTACGAGCAGTACTTC
TRBV13,.,TRBJ2-5,TRBD2,CASSLRLAGSQETQYF,TGTGCCAGCAGCTTAAGGCTAGCGGGGAGCCAAGAGACCCAGTACTTC